The entry below gives a single TCR beta chain sequence along with its context. Among Cohort 3 donors, those recovered had two negative PCRs, clearance, or symptom resolution. This sample is part of a study of blood T cell repertoires in COVID-19. Background on the study: T cells, B-cell-depleted T cells, or PBMCs provided the cDNA or gDNA that served as material.

Under the authors' procedure: For nucleated cells, counts were estimated from reference gene primer amplification. Method: immunoSEQ multiplex PCR; TCRdb's copy keeps in-frame clones and lacks some. That table gives V, J and clone size, and the DNA gave D and trimming. The sample lists around 240,000 clones, 70% to 90% occurring once. The source is a woman aged 45-60 years who had recovered from COVID-19. The sample comprised PBMCs or T cells enriched from blood (not recorded which).

For the CDR3, the DNA is TGTGCCTGGAGTGACTCTAACTATGGCTACACCTTC. Encoded protein: CAWSDSNYGYTF. The chain is built from TRBV30 and TRBJ1-2; unclear D gene. CDR1 GTSNPN and CDR2 SVGIG come from the germline V gene (reference sequence). V was shortened by 1 base and J by 0 bases, with 3 bases between the two germline ends. CDR3 length: 12 residues. The entire variable domain, with the rest obtained from reference TRBV30 and TRBJ1-2, is as follows: SQTIHQWPATLVQPVGSPLSLECTVEGTSNPNLYWYRQAAGRGLQLLFYSVGIGQISSEVPQNLSASRPQDRQFILSSKKLLLSDSGFYLCAWSDSNYGYTFGSGTRLTVV.